Below are 26 T cell receptor beta chains sequenced from a single sample in a study of T cells in Graves' hyperthyroidism and ophthalmopathy. Amplification of TCR beta CDR3 regions used RNA as the template. Using the HTBI primer set, a first-round RT-PCR was run on the TCR CDR3. One entry per CDR3 protein results from TCRdb running MiXCR on the multiplex PCR reads. There are 550,000 to 800,000 distinct CDR3 sequences in the sample; about 17% occur only once, and under 10% lies in the top ten. Sequenced: blood. All receptors derive from a young man with Graves' hyperthyroidism.

Many counts were recorded for this clonotype. The rearrangement uses TRBV7-2 and TRBJ2-7, with TRBD2 matching 8 bases. Looked up from germline, CDR1 is SGHTA and CDR2 is FQGNSA. Trimming cost V 5 bases and J 3 bases; bases outside gene matches: 3. This CDR3 has 13 amino acids. CDR3: CASSPGRGYEQYF. Written as DNA, the CDR3 is TGTGCCAGCAGCCCCGGGAGGGGCTACGAGCAGTACTTC.

The chain links TRBV3-1 to TRBJ2-5, with TRBD2 identical over 9 bases. CDR1 is LGHDT, CDR2 YNNKEL, per germline (reference sequence). The trim removed 8 bases at V and 5 bases at J, leaving 6 bases unmatched. There are 13 residues in the CDR3. CDR3 region: CASGPGLAETQYF. The CDR3 nucleotides are TGTGCCAGCGGCCCTGGACTAGCGGAGACCCAGTACTTC.

The chain carries TRBV28 and TRBJ1-5; D gene unclear. The V end was cut by 4 bases, the J end by 7 bases, with 11 bases between. The CDR3 is made up of 13 amino acids. In germline, CDR1 is MDHEN, CDR2 SYDVKM. This CDR3 is CASSSVIQQPQHF. In DNA form, the CDR3 reads TGTGCCAGCAGTTCCGTGATACAGCAGCCCCAGCATTTT. The variable domain in full, with the rest retrieved from reference TRBV28 and TRBJ1-5, is DVKVTQSSRYLVKRTGEKVFLECVQDMDHENMFWYRQDPGLGLRLIYFSYDVKMKEKGDIPEGYSVSREKKERFSLILESASTNQTSMYLCASSSVIQQPQHFGDGTRLSIL.

The V call is TRBV4-1, the J call TRBJ2-4; D is perhaps TRBD2 (6 bases). CDR1 MGHRA and CDR2 YSYEKL come from the germline V gene. This CDR3 is built from 15 residues. Trimming left V 4 bases short and J 8 bases short, with 18 bases between. The CDR3 nucleotides are TGCGCCAGCAGCCTTGTGTGGGACGGAGGGGACATTCAGTACTTC. As protein: CASSLVWDGGDIQYF.

This clonotype was observed at least ten times. V gene TRBV28 combines with J gene TRBJ2-7; unclear D gene. The germline V and J ends were trimmed by 3 bases and 1 base, with 10 bases remaining between them. Germline CDR1 is MDHEN and CDR2 is SYDVKM. This CDR3 is 14 amino acids long. The CDR3 DNA is TGTGCCAGCAGTTTGGACCCGATATCCTACGAGCAGTACTTC. It specifies CASSLDPISYEQYF.

This clonotype has a single count. A much bigger clone sits one base away, suggesting this may be a read error. In DNA, the CDR3 is TGCGCCAGCAGCTTGGGCTCAGGGGATCAGCCCCAGCATTTT. This codes for CASSLGSGDQPQHF. The chain links TRBV5-1 to TRBJ1-5, with D maybe TRBD1 (6 bases). The CDR3 spans 14 residues. Germline-derived CDR1 and CDR2 are SGHRS and YFSETQ. Trimming removed 0 bases from V and 5 bases from J, with 9 bases in between.

This clonotype was detected a few times. This chain links TRBV7-9 with TRBJ1-1, with D unclear. This CDR3 contains 12 residues. Germline V CDR1 and CDR2: SEHNR, FQNEAQ (reference sequence). Between the trimmed V and J ends, which lost 4 bases and 5 bases, there was a span of 8 bases. Written as DNA, the CDR3 is TGTGCCAGCAGCTCGATTCTGACTGAAGCTTTCTTT. Its translation: CASSSILTEAFF.

In its sample, this clonotype was seen a few times. This may stem from a read error, because a much larger clone lies one nucleotide away. Without the conserved terminal phenylalanine or tryptophan, this CDR3 likely stems from a read error. The V gene is TRBV7-8, the J gene TRBJ2-7; D tentatively fits TRBD1 or TRBD2 (5 bases each). V lost 1 base and J 6 bases, leaving 13 bases between the germline ends. Germline CDR1 reads SGHVS; CDR2 reads FQNEAQ. This CDR3 region has 14 residues. The CDR3, as DNA: TGTGCCAGCAGCTTAGGGGGACCTCGGGGCGAGCAGTACTGC. Protein: CASSLGGPRGEQYC.

The CDR3 loop is CASSEELQGQYF. For the CDR3, the DNA is TGTGCCAGCAGTGAAGAATTGCAGGGGCAGTACTTC. V is TRBV2 and J is TRBJ2-7; D perhaps matches TRBD1 (5 bases). Trimming pared 1 base from V and 9 bases from J, leaving 10 bases between. Per germline, CDR1 SNHLY and CDR2 FYNNEI. This CDR3 spans 12 amino acids.

Only a few counts were recorded for this clonotype. The V gene is TRBV19, the J gene TRBJ1-1; D call uncertain. The germline gives CDR1 LNHDA, CDR2 SQIVND (reference sequence). V lost 1 base and J 3 bases, leaving 6 bases between the germline ends. The CDR3 length is 13 residues. This CDR3 reads CASSIGRDTEAFF. The CDR3 region has the DNA TGTGCCAGTAGTATAGGTCGGGACACTGAAGCTTTCTTT. Full variable domain (outside the CDR3, taken from reference TRBV19 and TRBJ1-1): DGGITQSPKYLFRKEGQNVTLSCEQNLNHDAMYWYRQDPGQGLRLIYYSQIVNDFQKGDIAEGYSVSREKKESFPLTVTSAQKNPTAFYLCASSIGRDTEAFFGQGTRLTVV.

This clonotype was seen at least ten times. The chain couples TRBV6-1 to TRBJ2-2; no reliable D call. Trimming stripped 6 bases from V and 4 bases from J, with 12 bases between. Germline V gene data show CDR1 as MNHNS and CDR2 as SASEGT. The CDR3 contains 14 residues. The CDR3 DNA reads TGTGCCAGCAGGGTTGAAGGATTCACCGGGGAGCTGTTTTTT. Its protein product is CASRVEGFTGELFF.

This clonotype was seen ten or more times. This chain links TRBV13 with TRBJ2-7; 11 bases fit TRBD2. Germline V gene data show CDR1 as PRHDT and CDR2 as FYEKMQ (reference sequence). The V and J ends lost 5 bases and 5 bases, in that order; junction bases with no gene match: 8. The CDR3 runs 15 residues. The CDR3: CASSLTSGSRDEQYF. CDR3 nucleotides: TGTGCCAGCAGCCTCACTAGCGGGAGTCGGGACGAGCAGTACTTC.

This sequence joins TRBV28 and TRBJ1-5; D uncertain. The CDR3 is made up of 14 amino acids. Deletions cut 3 bases from V and 1 base from J, with 7 bases between. Germline CDR1 reads MDHEN; CDR2 reads SYDVKM. CDR3 DNA sequence: TGTGCCAGCAGTTTCCATCAGAGCAATCAGCCCCAGCATTTT. Amino acid sequence: CASSFHQSNQPQHF.

This clonotype has more than one count but fewer than ten. The chain has TRBV9 and TRBJ2-2; D remains ambiguous. Germline V gene sequence: CDR1 SGDLS, CDR2 YYNGEE. This CDR3 has 14 residues. Trimming took 4 bases from V and 5 from J, leaving 12 bases between them. CDR3 sequence: CASSPQSETGELFF. The CDR3 DNA is TGTGCCAGCAGCCCTCAAAGCGAGACCGGGGAGCTGTTTTTT.

Many counts were recorded for this clonotype. V gene TRBV28 combines with J gene TRBJ2-7, with D possibly matching TRBD1 (6 bases). The germline V and J ends were trimmed by 5 bases and 2 bases, with 13 bases remaining between them. Germline V CDR1 and CDR2: MDHEN, SYDVKM. This CDR3 contains 14 residues. The CDR3 DNA sequence: TGTGCCAGCAGTACCACAGGGAATACCTACGAGCAGTACTTC. Protein: CASSTTGNTYEQYF.

This clonotype has at least ten counts. The chain recombines TRBV3-1 with TRBJ1-6; D unresolved. CDR1 and CDR2 (germline): LGHDT, YNNKEL (reference sequence). CDR3 length equals 13 residues. V was trimmed by 4 bases and J by 7 bases, leaving 8 bases between them. In DNA form, the CDR3 reads TGTGCCAGCAGCCGGACGGTCAATTCACCCCTCCACTTT. Encoded protein: CASSRTVNSPLHF.

This chain joins TRBV2 and TRBJ2-1; D assignment may be TRBD1 or TRBD2 (5 bases each). The V and J ends lost 5 bases and 7 bases respectively, with 15 bases between them. CDR1 SNHLY and CDR2 FYNNEI come from the germline V gene. The CDR3 is 14 residues long. CDR3 nucleotides: TGTGCCAGCAGTTTGAAGGGACCTCTGAATGAGCAGTTCTTC. This encodes CASSLKGPLNEQFF.

The rearrangement joins TRBV7-9 to TRBJ1-4; 9 bases are a match to TRBD1. The CDR3 is 14 residues long. V gave up 6 bases and J gave up 10 bases; unmatched junction bases: 9. Germline loops: CDR1 SEHNR, CDR2 FQNEAQ (reference sequence). The CDR3 nucleotides are TGTGCCAGCAGGCAGGGACAGGGAGGTGGAAAACTGTTTTTT. Translated, it gives CASRQGQGGGKLFF.

This clonotype has ten or more counts. The rearrangement links TRBV18 to TRBJ1-1; the D gene is possibly TRBD1 (6 bases). Looked up from germline, CDR1 is KGHSH and CDR2 is LQKENI. The V end lost 2 bases, the J end lost 10 bases, and 14 bases lay between the germline ends. The CDR3 contains 13 residues. The CDR3 is CASSPDPTGPAFF. The CDR3 bases are TGTGCCAGCTCACCAGATCCTACAGGGCCAGCTTTCTTT.

This clonotype was counted only a few times. The rearrangement uses TRBV20-1 and TRBJ1-4; D uncertain. The CDR3 totals 13 residues. Trimming cost V 3 bases and J 7 bases, with 12 bases left between them. Germline CDR1 reads DFQATT; CDR2 reads SNEGSKA (reference sequence). The CDR3 is CSASIAGSEKLFF. CDR3 DNA: TGCAGTGCTAGTATTGCAGGAAGTGAAAAACTGTTTTTT.

This clonotype has only a few counts. Since a much larger clone is just one base distant, this may be a read error. V usage is TRBV2 and J usage is TRBJ1-1; possibly TRBD1 for D (6 bases). The CDR3 covers 13 residues. In germline, CDR1 is SNHLY, CDR2 FYNNEI. Trimming cost V 9 bases and J 1 base, with 12 bases left between them. Here the CDR3 reads CARRGAANTEAFF. The CDR3 DNA reads as TGTGCCAGAAGGGGGGCAGCGAACACTGAAGCTTTCTTT. The full variable domain, with the rest looked up from reference TRBV2 and TRBJ1-1, is EPEVTQTPSHQVTQMGQEVILRCVPISNHLYFYWYRQILGQKVEFLVSFYNNEISEKSEIFDDQFSVERPDGSNFTLKIRSTKLEDSAMYFCARRGAANTEAFFGQGTRLTVV.

The genes are TRBV5-1 and TRBJ2-1, with 8 bases fitting TRBD2. The CDR3 is 15 residues long. Germline CDR1 SGHRS, CDR2 YFSETQ. Trimming removed 2 bases from V and 8 bases from J; junction bases left unmatched: 9. DNA of the CDR3: TGCGCCAGCAGCTTACTAGCGGACCCTACATATGAGCAGTTCTTC. Amino acid sequence: CASSLLADPTYEQFF.

The rearrangement uses TRBV3-1 and TRBJ2-7, with no clear D. From germline, CDR1 is LGHDT and CDR2 YNNKEL (reference sequence). Deletions cut 0 bases from V and 2 bases from J, with 5 bases between. The CDR3 runs 13 residues. The CDR3 spells CASSQDFPYEQYF. In nucleotides, the CDR3 is TGTGCCAGCAGCCAAGACTTCCCCTACGAGCAGTACTTC.

This rearrangement joins TRBV5-1 to TRBJ2-2, with 8 nucleotides matching TRBD1. The CDR3 sequence is 16 residues long. The germline CDR1 and CDR2 sequences are SGHRS and YFSETQ. V trimming: 4 bases; J trimming: 4 bases; junction bases outside the gene matches: 9. In DNA, the CDR3 is TGCGCCAGCAGCGAGATCAGGACAGGGACCACCGGGGAGCTGTTTTTT. The encoded protein is CASSEIRTGTTGELFF.

V usage is TRBV12-3 or TRBV12-4 and J usage is TRBJ1-2; TRBD1 agrees at 7 bases. CDR3 length: 13 amino acids. The junction had 3 bases not matched to a gene; V was cut back by 4 bases and J by 4 bases. In DNA, the CDR3 is TGTGCCAGCAGTTCAGGGGGTCCCTATGGCTACACCTTC. Translating gives CASSSGGPYGYTF.

The J gene is TRBJ1-1, the V gene TRBV2; TRBD1 matches at 9 bases. Germline values: CDR1 SNHLY, CDR2 FYNNEI. The CDR3 spans 14 residues. Trimming cost V 6 bases and J 3 bases; bases outside gene matches: 5. The CDR3 region has the DNA TGTGCCAGCAGATCGACAGGGGGTGACACTGAAGCTTTCTTT. Its translation: CASRSTGGDTEAFF.